This T cell receptor (beta chain) was sequenced in a study of cytomegalovirus exposure and HLA in healthy donors. The PCR ran on 60 Vbeta and 13 Jbeta primers. Clones were sequenced by immunoSEQ multiplex PCR, and TCRdb holds only the in-frame ones, with some missing. The data show tens of thousands of clones, and the top ten clones hold approximately 0.7%. Regarding the study as a whole: A likely sequencing artifact accounted for one observed cluster of highly shared sequence variants.

As for this clone: The antigen is not known.

Input material: PBMCs. The TCR was taken from a man aged 30-40 years in good health and CMV-seronegative.

In DNA form, the CDR3 reads TGTGCTAGTGGTTTGGTCCCGACTAGCCGATTGAACACCGGGGAGCTGTTTTTT. It yields the protein CASGLVPTSRLNTGELFF. This chain links TRBV12-5 with TRBJ2-2, with 7 bases that match TRBD2. Germline V gene sequence: CDR1 LGHNT, CDR2 FRNRAP. J lost 1 base, V lost 0 bases, and 8 bases had no gene match. The CDR3 is 18 residues long. Full variable domain (remainder filled in from reference TRBV12-5 and TRBJ2-2): DARVTQTPRHKVTEMGQEVTMRCQPILGHNTVFWYRQTMMQGLELLAYFRNRAPLDDSGMPKDRFSAEMPDATLATLKIQPSEPRDSAVYFCASGLVPTSRLNTGELFFGEGSRLTVL.